These 31 T cell receptor beta chains share one sample of origin, sequenced in a study of spatial heterogeneity in lung cancer (dated by TCRdb to between 2018 and 2020). This specimen's time point label, interpreted: sample taken at primary tumor resection. Without any cell sorting, TCR sequencing was performed on whole RNA extracted either from tumor and nontumor lung tissue or from cryopreserved PBMC samples. Library creation used 5' RACE. The sample was run on a NextSeq 500. TCRdb reprocessed the public reads (quality trimming at Q25 with fastp, clone calling with MiXCR) and kept in-frame beta chains. For every CDR3 protein sequence, its rows merge into one entry that carries the most common genes and DNA. Here the sample has 39,000 or so distinct CDR3 sequences; 7.5% occur a single time. Of the sample, approximately 30% is held by the ten largest clones. The starting material was PBMCs, obtained at surgery. These receptors originate from a male donor with early-stage non-small cell lung cancer.

V is TRBV20-1 and J is TRBJ1-1; no clear D gene. With 5 bases removed from V and 2 bases from J, the gap between germline ends came to 6 bases. There are 11 residues in the CDR3. CDR1 and CDR2 from the germline V gene are DFQATT and SNEGSKA (reference sequence). The CDR3 DNA reads TGCAGTGCTCTTTTTAACACTGAAGCTTTCTTT. It encodes CSALFNTEAFF.

This clonotype was detected many times. This chain joins TRBV11-1 and TRBJ2-1; weak D call: TRBD1 (5 bases). Between the trimmed V and J ends, which lost 6 bases and 6 bases, there was a span of 18 bases. This CDR3 contains 15 residues. CDR1 and CDR2 (germline): SGHAT, FQDESV (reference sequence). This CDR3 reads CASSLGRGASNEQFF. The CDR3 nucleotides read TGTGCCAGCAGTTTGGGAAGGGGCGCCAGCAATGAGCAGTTCTTC. Full variable domain (rest looked up from reference TRBV11-1 and TRBJ2-1): EAEVAQSPRYKITEKSQAVAFWCDPISGHATLYWYRQILGQGPELLVQFQDESVVDDSQLPKDRFSAERLKGVDSTLKIQPAELGDSAMYLCASSLGRGASNEQFFGPGTRLTVL.

There are many counts of this clonotype. The V gene is TRBV5-6, the J gene TRBJ2-1; 12 bases are a match to TRBD2. J gave up 6 bases and V 0 bases, and 4 bases lay outside the gene matches. CDR3 length: 16 residues. The germline CDR1 and CDR2 sequences are SGHDT and YYEEEE. The CDR3 bases are TGTGCCAGCAGCTTGGGACTAGCGGGAGTGAGCAATGAGCAGTTCTTC. Its protein product is CASSLGLAGVSNEQFF. Using reference TRBV5-6 and TRBJ2-1 for the parts outside the CDR3, the full variable domain is DAGVTQSPTHLIKTRGQQVTLRCSPKSGHDTVSWYQQALGQGPQFIFQYYEEEERQRGNFPDRFSGHQFPNYSSELNVNALLLGDSALYLCASSLGLAGVSNEQFFGPGTRLTVL.

This clonotype was seen at least ten times. CDR3 sequence: CAISDSRGREMNTEAFF. Written as DNA, the CDR3 is TGTGCCATCAGTGACTCCAGGGGGCGAGAGATGAACACTGAAGCTTTCTTT. This chain links TRBV10-3 with TRBJ1-1; 8 bases fit TRBD1. CDR1 is ENHRY, CDR2 SYGVKD, per germline. The CDR3 runs to 17 residues. V lost 3 bases and J lost 0; bases outside the gene matches: 9.

This clonotype appeared many times. The J gene is TRBJ2-5, the V gene TRBV11-3; 11 nucleotides align to TRBD2. Per germline, CDR1 SGHNT and CDR2 YENEEA. V was clipped by 4 bases and J by 1 base; unmatched bases: 20. The CDR3 is 21 residues long. CDR3 protein: CASSYTVLAGGLSLVQETQYF. The DNA of the CDR3 is TGTGCCAGCAGCTACACAGTCCTAGCGGGAGGTCTGAGTTTGGTCCAAGAGACCCAGTACTTC. The complete variable domain, with remaining parts taken from reference TRBV11-3 and TRBJ2-5, reads EAGVVQSPRYKIIEKKQPVAFWCNPISGHNTLYWYLQNLGQGPELLIRYENEEAVDDSQLPKDRFSAERLKGVDSTLKIQPAELGDSAVYLCASSYTVLAGGLSLVQETQYFGPGTRLLVL.

The chain joins TRBV2 to TRBJ1-1, with D unclear. CDR3 length: 16 residues. The germline V gene has CDR1 SNHLY and CDR2 FYNNEI. Between the trimmed V and J ends, which lost 2 bases and 7 bases, there was a span of 20 bases. The CDR3 coding sequence is TGTGCCAGCAGTGAACGACCCATTCCTAACATGGGTGAAGCTTTCTTT. It translates to CASSERPIPNMGEAFF.

The chain is built from TRBV9 and TRBJ2-5; 11 nucleotides align to TRBD1. The CDR3 is 16 amino acids. V dropped 0 bases and J dropped 6; count of bases not matched to a gene: 7. The germline V gene has CDR1 SGDLS and CDR2 YYNGEE. The CDR3 sequence: CASSVDGQGAAKTQYF. The CDR3 DNA reads as TGTGCCAGCAGCGTAGACGGACAGGGGGCGGCAAAGACCCAGTACTTC.

This clonotype was recorded at least ten times. The V and J genes are TRBV19 and TRBJ1-2, with D unresolved. This CDR3 is built from 14 residues. Trimming shortened V by 5 bases and J by 1 base, and 11 bases separated the two germline ends. Germline loops: CDR1 LNHDA, CDR2 SQIVND (reference sequence). The CDR3 DNA reads as TGTGCCAGTAGTTTGCAAAACAGTAACTATGGCTACACCTTC. Translation gives CASSLQNSNYGYTF.

This clonotype was detected only a few times. At one end the junction does not follow the germline gene, possibly because of a read error. This sequence joins TRBV3-1 and TRBJ2-3, with 11 positions matching TRBD2. The V gene's germline CDR1 is LGHDT and CDR2 YNNKEL (reference sequence). This CDR3 spans 15 amino acids. The CDR3 protein is CASRRGTSGTDTQCF. The CDR3 region has the DNA TGTGCCAGCAGACGAGGGACTAGCGGCACAGATACGCAGTGTTTT.

This clonotype has a count of ten or more. CDR3 in amino acids: CSVEGGATYEQYF. CDR3 coding DNA: TGCAGCGTTGAGGGAGGGGCGACCTACGAGCAGTACTTC. This chain uses TRBV29-1 with TRBJ2-7; 7 nucleotides line up with TRBD2. Looked up from germline, CDR1 is SQVTM and CDR2 is ANQGSEA. CDR3 length equals 13 residues. V lost 3 bases to trimming and J lost 2 bases; unmatched junction nucleotides: 4.

This clonotype turned up a few times. The chain is built from TRBV20-1 and TRBJ1-1; no clear D. V was shortened by 5 bases and J by 10 bases, with 20 bases between the two germline ends. From germline, CDR1 is DFQATT and CDR2 SNEGSKA (reference sequence). CDR3 length: 13 amino acids. DNA of the CDR3: TGCAGTGCTCAGGTGGATGGGCCGGCGGGAGCTTTCTTT. Translation gives CSAQVDGPAGAFF.

This clonotype has only a few counts. The chain uses TRBV6-1 and TRBJ2-2; TRBD1 aligns across 7 bases. The CDR3 has 15 residues. Losses at the gene ends were 6 bases for V and 7 bases for J; bases not matched to a gene: 11. Germline values: CDR1 MNHNS, CDR2 SASEGT. For the CDR3, the DNA is TGTGCCAGCAGCACATCAAGACAGGGAATCGGGGAGCTGTTTTTT. This gives the protein CASSTSRQGIGELFF.

This clonotype was seen ten or more times. The CDR3 DNA sequence: TGTGCCTGGACAGCTACTATCAATGAGCAGTTCTTC. Translation: CAWTATINEQFF. The chain combines TRBV30 with TRBJ2-1; D call uncertain. This CDR3 region has 12 residues. Trimming took off 4 bases at V and 6 bases at J, with 10 bases between the two ends. Germline V gives CDR1 GTSNPN, CDR2 SVGIG (reference sequence).

The chain recombines TRBV19 with TRBJ1-5; 9 nucleotides line up with TRBD1. CDR3 length: 13 residues. Germline trimming cut 5 bases from V and 5 bases from J; bases unmatched to any gene: 1. Germline lookup yields CDR1 LNHDA and CDR2 SQIVND (reference sequence). The CDR3 is CASSWTGDQPQHF. The CDR3 nucleotides are TGTGCCAGTAGTTGGACAGGGGATCAGCCCCAGCATTTT. The entire variable domain, with the rest obtained from reference TRBV19 and TRBJ1-5, is as follows: DGGITQSPKYLFRKEGQNVTLSCEQNLNHDAMYWYRQDPGQGLRLIYYSQIVNDFQKGDIAEGYSVSREKKESFPLTVTSAQKNPTAFYLCASSWTGDQPQHFGDGTRLSIL.

This clonotype was observed at least ten times. The chain carries TRBV6-5 and TRBJ2-7; D might be TRBD1 (5 bases). The V and J ends lost 6 bases and 0 bases respectively, with 9 bases between them. CDR1 and CDR2 (germline): MNHEY, SVGAGI. This CDR3 is built from 13 residues. CDR3: CASSQGFSYEQYV. For the CDR3, the DNA is TGTGCCAGCAGCCAGGGATTCTCCTACGAGCAGTACGTC.

This clonotype showed up just a few times. This sequence joins TRBV12-3 or TRBV12-4 and TRBJ2-1; TRBD2 is a possible D gene (5 bases). The CDR3 spans 15 residues. Trimming stripped 2 bases from V and 4 bases from J, with 12 bases between. The CDR3 DNA reads as TGTGCCAGCAGTTTATACGGGGTCTATTACAATGAGCAGTTCTTC. Protein product: CASSLYGVYYNEQFF.

In this sample, this clonotype turned up many times. In nucleotides, the CDR3 is TGTGCCAGCAGCGTAGATGGTAGGGGAGGTCAGCCCCAGCATTTT. As protein: CASSVDGRGGQPQHF. This rearrangement joins TRBV9 to TRBJ1-5, with a possible D match to TRBD1 (5 bases). In germline, CDR1 is SGDLS, CDR2 YYNGEE. The CDR3 spans 15 residues. Trimming removed 0 bases at V and 6 bases at J, with 13 bases between.

This clonotype was recorded many times. The chain uses TRBV10-3 and TRBJ2-5; possible D gene TRBD2, 5 bases. The CDR3 sequence is 13 residues long. Trimming shortened V by 3 bases and J by 2 bases, and 7 bases separated the two germline ends. The germline V gene has CDR1 ENHRY and CDR2 SYGVKD. This CDR3 is CAISERDQETQYF. In DNA, the CDR3 is TGTGCCATCAGTGAACGGGATCAAGAGACCCAGTACTTC.

This clonotype was seen many times. The J gene is TRBJ1-1, the V gene TRBV5-6; the D gene is possibly TRBD1 (5 bases). CDR1 and CDR2 (germline): SGHDT, YYEEEE. V lost 0 bases, J lost 0 bases, and 9 bases lay in between. CDR3 length: 15 residues. The CDR3 reads CASSLGPGLNTEAFF. The CDR3 DNA sequence: TGTGCCAGCAGCTTGGGGCCGGGACTGAACACTGAAGCTTTCTTT.

This clonotype has more than one count but fewer than ten. This chain links TRBV19 with TRBJ2-1; 8 bases line up with TRBD2. CDR1 and CDR2 from the germline V gene are LNHDA and SQIVND (reference sequence). V was clipped by 0 bases and J by 15 bases; unmatched bases: 13. This CDR3 region has 15 residues. The CDR3 sequence is CASSIDGTGGLLAFF. CDR3 nucleotide sequence: TGTGCCAGTAGTATAGATGGAACGGGGGGGCTTCTTGCGTTCTTC.

This clonotype was observed at least ten times. The rearrangement joins TRBV7-2 to TRBJ2-5; D may be TRBD1 (7 bases). The CDR3 is made up of 14 amino acids. Trimming left V 6 bases short and J 5 bases short, with 16 bases between. Germline V gene lookup returns CDR1 SGHTA and CDR2 FQGNSA. CDR3 in amino acids: CASSSQGGSETQYF. For the CDR3, the DNA is TGTGCCAGCAGTTCTCAGGGGGGCTCGGAGACCCAGTACTTC.

This sequence joins TRBV4-3 and TRBJ2-7, with 9 positions matching TRBD1. Germline trimming cut 1 base from V and 1 base from J; bases unmatched to any gene: 8. The CDR3 length is 17 residues. Germline-derived CDR1 and CDR2 are LGHNA and YSLEER. For the CDR3, the DNA is TGCGCCAGCAGCCAAGGGGGGACAGGGTACAAGTCCTACGAGCAGTACTTC. It encodes CASSQGGTGYKSYEQYF.

V usage is TRBV2 and J usage is TRBJ2-5, with TRBD2 identical over 10 bases. V lost 6 bases to trimming and J lost 4 bases; unmatched junction nucleotides: 5. The CDR3 has 14 residues. Germline V gene data show CDR1 as SNHLY and CDR2 as FYNNEI. The CDR3 is CASRARTSGETQYF. The CDR3 DNA sequence: TGTGCCAGCAGGGCCCGGACTAGCGGAGAGACCCAGTACTTC.

Ten or more counts support this clonotype. The rearrangement links TRBV12-3 or TRBV12-4 to TRBJ2-1; tentatively, D is TRBD2 (6 bases). The ends were cut back, 6 bases at V and 13 bases at J, with 19 bases in the middle. The length of the CDR3 is 13 residues. CDR3: CASSTGLEGTQFF. DNA of the CDR3: TGTGCCAGCAGCACGGGACTGGAAGGTACCCAGTTCTTC.

By share of the sample, this clonotype is medium-sized. The rearrangement uses TRBV6-5 and TRBJ2-6; D ambiguous. CDR3 length equals 14 residues. V dropped 0 bases and J dropped 4 bases, with 4 bases sitting between them. Germline-derived CDR1 and CDR2 are MNHEY and SVGAGI. This CDR3 reads CASSYSNGANVLTF. The DNA of the CDR3 is TGTGCCAGCAGTTACTCGAACGGGGCCAACGTCCTGACTTTC.

This clonotype was counted many times. CDR3 DNA sequence: TGCAGTGCTCCTCCGGGAGTGGGAGATACGCAGTATTTT. It is translated as CSAPPGVGDTQYF. The chain employs TRBV20-1 and TRBJ2-3, with D possibly being TRBD2 (6 bases). There are 13 residues in the CDR3. Trimming shortened V by 5 bases and J by 5 bases, and 14 bases separated the two germline ends. CDR1 DFQATT and CDR2 SNEGSKA come from the germline V gene (reference sequence).

In its sample, this clonotype was seen many times. J is TRBJ1-3 and V is TRBV12-3 or TRBV12-4; 7 bases align to TRBD1. V dropped 3 bases and J dropped 4; count of bases not matched to a gene: 3. The CDR3 has 14 residues. The CDR3 loop is CASSFTGAGNTIYF. CDR3 DNA: TGTGCCAGCAGTTTTACAGGGGCCGGAAACACCATATATTTT.

This clonotype turned up a few times. This sequence joins TRBV12-3 or TRBV12-4 and TRBJ2-2; no clear D. Trimming took 4 bases from V and 3 from J, leaving 3 bases between them. This CDR3 is 12 amino acids long. The CDR3 sequence: CASSWDTGELFF. The CDR3 DNA sequence: TGTGCCAGCAGTTGGGACACCGGGGAGCTGTTTTTT.

This clonotype was seen many times. The rearrangement joins TRBV6-5 to TRBJ2-3; TRBD2 is a possible D gene (5 bases). The CDR3 is made up of 14 amino acids. The ends were cut back, 6 bases at V and 1 base at J, with 11 bases in the middle. The germline V gene has CDR1 MNHEY and CDR2 SVGAGI. CDR3 protein: CASRSGLRTDTQYF. The CDR3 DNA reads as TGTGCCAGCAGATCAGGACTTCGCACAGATACGCAGTATTTT.

This clonotype was seen at least ten times. The chain uses TRBV30 and TRBJ2-1; D gene unclear. The V and J ends lost 2 bases and 10 bases respectively, with 6 bases between them. This CDR3 has 10 amino acids. The germline CDR1 and CDR2 sequences are GTSNPN and SVGIG (reference sequence). CDR3 protein: CAWSFQEQFF. In DNA, the CDR3 is TGTGCCTGGAGTTTCCAGGAGCAGTTCTTC.

The table lists this clonotype with a few counts. The chain carries TRBV6-2 or TRBV6-3 and TRBJ2-2; tentatively, D is TRBD2 (6 bases). Germline CDR1 reads MNHEY; CDR2 reads SVGEGT. V was cut by 10 bases and J by 0 bases, with 12 bases left in between. The CDR3 is 14 residues long. DNA of the CDR3: TGTGCCACTATGGGACTCCCGAACACCGGGGAGCTGTTTTTT. Protein sequence: CATMGLPNTGELFF.